These T cell receptor beta chains were read from a single sample in a study of blood T cell repertoires in COVID-19. Clones were read by immunoSEQ multiplex PCR, and TCRdb kept only the in-frame ones, dropping some. The sample comprises 180,000 or so clones, just over 85% of which are singletons, and around 8.2% rests with the top ten. Sequenced input: peripheral blood. These TCRs come from a man in his fifties or sixties with acute or convalescent COVID-19. Both conserved end residues are part of each CDR3. Each record gives: D gene, J gene, V gene, clone size, CDR3 DNA, CDR3 protein. D genes are given only for firm matches. Clone size is given for some rows only: seen once, a few or many times, or a class if the clone is expanded.

D gene: -; J gene: TRBJ1-2; V gene: TRBV28; clone size: -; CDR3 DNA: TGTGCCAACTTGGCCCAGGAAAACTATGGCTACACCTTC; CDR3 protein: CANLAQENYGYTF
D gene: -; J gene: TRBJ2-7; V gene: TRBV27; clone size: -; CDR3 DNA: TGTGCCAGCAGTGAAGACAGGTCCTACTCCTACGAGCAGTACTTC; CDR3 protein: CASSEDRSYSYEQYF
D gene: TRBD1; J gene: TRBJ1-4; V gene: TRBV25-1; clone size: -; CDR3 DNA: TGTGCCAGCAGCGCCCGGGGGGGACAGACAAATGAAAAACTGTTTTTT; CDR3 protein: CASSARGGQTNEKLFF
D gene: -; J gene: TRBJ2-7; V gene: TRBV4-2; clone size: -; CDR3 DNA: TGTGCCAGCAGCCAAGGGGTGAGGGGGAGCTTCTACGAGCAGTACTTC; CDR3 protein: CASSQGVRGSFYEQYF
D gene: TRBD2; J gene: TRBJ2-1; V gene: TRBV18; clone size: -; CDR3 DNA: TGTGCCAGCTCACCGGAGCGGGAGGGTTGGAGTGAGCAGTTCTTC; CDR3 protein: CASSPEREGWSEQFF
D gene: -; J gene: TRBJ1-4; V gene: TRBV2; clone size: -; CDR3 DNA: TGTGCCAGCAGCCAGGGGCTCGTTAATGAAAAACTGTTTTTT; CDR3 protein: CASSQGLVNEKLFF
D gene: TRBD1; J gene: TRBJ2-1; V gene: TRBV9; clone size: -; CDR3 DNA: TGTGCCAGCAGCGTAGGCCCCCGGACAGGGGCCCCCGATGAGCAGTTCTTC; CDR3 protein: CASSVGPRTGAPDEQFF
D gene: -; J gene: TRBJ1-1; V gene: TRBV11-3; clone size: -; CDR3 DNA: TGTGCCAGCAGCTTAGAGGGTGGAGCTGAAGCTTTCTTT; CDR3 protein: CASSLEGGAEAFF
D gene: -; J gene: TRBJ1-2; V gene: TRBV28; clone size: -; CDR3 DNA: TGTGCCAGCAACACCCTGGAGGGGAGTGGCTACACCTTC; CDR3 protein: CASNTLEGSGYTF
D gene: TRBD1; J gene: TRBJ2-1; V gene: TRBV2; clone size: -; CDR3 DNA: TGTGCCAGCAGTGCCGAGACAGGGGATTTCAATGAGCAGTTCTTC; CDR3 protein: CASSAETGDFNEQFF
D gene: -; J gene: TRBJ2-1; V gene: TRBV6-5; clone size: -; CDR3 DNA: TGTGCCAGCAGTTACCCCTCTGGGGGGGCCCCCAATGAGCAGTTCTTC; CDR3 protein: CASSYPSGGAPNEQFF
D gene: TRBD2; J gene: TRBJ2-7; V gene: TRBV28; clone size: -; CDR3 DNA: TGTGCCAGCAGTTCCGAACGACTAGCGGCCCTCTACGAGCAGTACTTC; CDR3 protein: CASSSERLAALYEQYF
D gene: -; J gene: TRBJ2-2; V gene: TRBV4-2; clone size: -; CDR3 DNA: TGTGCCAGCAGCCAAGATATCCCGCAGGCTTCGAACACCGGGGAGCTGTTTTTT; CDR3 protein: CASSQDIPQASNTGELFF
D gene: -; J gene: TRBJ2-7; V gene: TRBV11-2; clone size: -; CDR3 DNA: TGTGCCAGCAGCTTTTTACGGACTTACGAGCAGTACTTC; CDR3 protein: CASSFLRTYEQYF
D gene: TRBD1; J gene: TRBJ2-3; V gene: TRBV5-1; clone size: once; CDR3 DNA: TGCGCCAGCACCCCGGGACAGGGCACAGATACGCAGTATTTT; CDR3 protein: CASTPGQGTDTQYF
D gene: -; J gene: TRBJ2-1; V gene: TRBV7-9; clone size: -; CDR3 DNA: TGTGCCAGCAGCTTAAGCGGAGCGGTGAATGAGCAGTTCTTC; CDR3 protein: CASSLSGAVNEQFF
D gene: -; J gene: TRBJ1-2; V gene: TRBV21-1; clone size: -; CDR3 DNA: TGTGCCAGCAGCCCTTGGACGGACAATAACTATGGCTACACCTTC; CDR3 protein: CASSPWTDNNYGYTF
D gene: -; J gene: TRBJ2-3; V gene: TRBV24-1; clone size: many; CDR3 DNA: TGTGCCACCAGTATGACTGCCCAACTCACAGATACGCAGTATTTT; CDR3 protein: CATSMTAQLTDTQYF
D gene: -; J gene: TRBJ2-5; V gene: TRBV4-2; clone size: few; CDR3 DNA: TGTGCCAGCAGCCAAGATATGGCGGGGGCCGGGAAGACCCAGTACTTC; CDR3 protein: CASSQDMAGAGKTQYF
D gene: TRBD2; J gene: TRBJ2-1; V gene: TRBV23-1; clone size: -; CDR3 DNA: TGCGCCAGCGGACTATATATGGGGCTAGCGGAATACAATGAGCAGTTCTTC; CDR3 protein: CASGLYMGLAEYNEQFF
D gene: TRBD2; J gene: TRBJ2-1; V gene: TRBV4-1; clone size: -; CDR3 DNA: TGCGCCAGCAGCCAAAGACTAGCGGGGGTGTTTGAGCAGTTCTTC; CDR3 protein: CASSQRLAGVFEQFF
D gene: TRBD2; J gene: TRBJ2-7; V gene: TRBV3-1/TRBV3-2; clone size: -; CDR3 DNA: TGTGCCAGCAGCCAAAACCCCTCAGCGGGAGCCCACTTC; CDR3 protein: CASSQNPSAGAHF
D gene: -; J gene: TRBJ1-2; V gene: TRBV9; clone size: -; CDR3 DNA: TGTGCCAGCAGCGTAGAATCGACCTGGGGCGGCTACACCTTC; CDR3 protein: CASSVESTWGGYTF
D gene: TRBD1; J gene: TRBJ2-5; V gene: TRBV28; clone size: -; CDR3 DNA: TGTGCCAGCAGTTCATCCGGGACAGGGGAGACCCAGTACTTC; CDR3 protein: CASSSSGTGETQYF
D gene: -; J gene: TRBJ2-1; V gene: TRBV5-4; clone size: few; CDR3 DNA: TGTGCCAGCAGCCACCCGACAGAGGATGAGCAGTTCTTC; CDR3 protein: CASSHPTEDEQFF
D gene: -; J gene: TRBJ2-7; V gene: TRBV9; clone size: -; CDR3 DNA: TGTGCCAGCAGCGGCGATAGATGGTCCTACGAGCAGTACTTC; CDR3 protein: CASSGDRWSYEQYF
D gene: TRBD1; J gene: TRBJ2-7; V gene: TRBV5-5; clone size: -; CDR3 DNA: TGTGCCAGCAGCTTTCCGGGACAGGGGGCGCGCGACGAGCAGTACTTC; CDR3 protein: CASSFPGQGARDEQYF